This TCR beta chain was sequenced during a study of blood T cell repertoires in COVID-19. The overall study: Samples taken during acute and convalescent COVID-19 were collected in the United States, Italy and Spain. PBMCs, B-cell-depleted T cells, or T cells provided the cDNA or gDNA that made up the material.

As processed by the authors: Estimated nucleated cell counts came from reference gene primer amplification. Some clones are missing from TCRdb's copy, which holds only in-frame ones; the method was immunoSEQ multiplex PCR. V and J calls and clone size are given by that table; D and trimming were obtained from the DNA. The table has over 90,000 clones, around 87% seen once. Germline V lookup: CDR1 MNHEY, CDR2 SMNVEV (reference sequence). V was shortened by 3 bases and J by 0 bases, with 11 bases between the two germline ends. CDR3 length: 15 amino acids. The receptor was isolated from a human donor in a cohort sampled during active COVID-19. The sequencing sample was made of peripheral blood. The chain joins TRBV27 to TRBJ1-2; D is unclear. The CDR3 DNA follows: TGTGCCAGCAGTTTGATTAGCCAAGCTAACTATGGCTACACCTTC. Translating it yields CASSLISQANYGYTF.